The rows below give T cell receptor beta chains drawn from one sample of a study of blood T cell repertoires in COVID-19. Assay used: immunoSEQ multiplex PCR; TCRdb lists only in-frame clones, some missing. The sample carries 160,000 or so clones, 75% to 85% recorded once. Sequencing was done on a sample of PBMCs or T cells enriched from blood (not recorded which). These receptors all stem from a woman aged 55-70 years who had recovered from COVID-19. The CDR3 runs from the conserved cysteine through the conserved F or W. The D gene is left open where the match is weak. Clone size is shown for a subset of rows, as once, few, many or a class of expanded clone.

j_call | clone_size | d_call | v_call | cdr3_aa
TRBJ2-1 | . | . | TRBV30 | CAWSVGGRGFF
TRBJ1-4 | once | . | TRBV9 | CASSTTPGAGEKLFF
TRBJ1-1 | . | . | TRBV5-1 | CASSLGGTGMEAFF
TRBJ1-1 | . | . | TRBV12-3/TRBV12-4 | CASRDIRGTEAFF
TRBJ2-1 | . | . | TRBV7-3 | CASSSQGGRDEQFF
TRBJ1-1 | few | . | TRBV2 | CASSEITGPSDEAFF
TRBJ2-5 | . | TRBD1 | TRBV27 | CASSLSGGGETQYF
TRBJ2-4 | once | TRBD1 | TRBV6-5 | CASSYSNRGAKNIQYF
TRBJ1-1 | . | TRBD1 | TRBV4-2 | CASSQATGGVAFF
TRBJ2-5 | . | TRBD2 | TRBV5-4 | CASSPHQLAGGQETQYF
TRBJ1-4 | . | . | TRBV5-1 | CASSLAGNPTNEKLFF
TRBJ2-5 | . | TRBD2 | TRBV10-2 | CASRLASPETQYF
TRBJ1-6 | . | . | TRBV21-1 | CASSVGQRNSPLHF
TRBJ2-1 | . | TRBD2 | TRBV7-2 | CASRRGGLYNEQFF
TRBJ1-2 | . | . | TRBV11-2 | CASSLGGDPRHYGYTF
TRBJ1-4 | . | . | TRBV3-1/TRBV3-2 | CASSQGWGEVEKLFF
TRBJ1-6 | . | . | TRBV27 | CASSLSPISSSYNSPLHF
TRBJ2-3 | . | TRBD2 | TRBV18 | CASSSFGGGGTDTQYF
TRBJ1-2 | . | . | TRBV4-2 | CASSQIGGQGYGYTF
TRBJ1-4 | . | TRBD1 | TRBV19 | CATKGTGTNEKLFF
TRBJ1-1 | . | TRBD1 | TRBV5-1 | CASSLASLTGGFTEAFF
TRBJ2-2 | many | . | TRBV7-8 | CASSFLTQNTGELFF
TRBJ2-3 | . | TRBD2 | TRBV9 | CASSLGTSGTDTQYF
TRBJ1-1 | . | . | TRBV12-5 | CASGLVRTGEIRTEAFF
TRBJ1-3 | . | . | TRBV15 | CATSRDRGTGNTIYF
TRBJ2-1 | . | TRBD2 | TRBV29-1 | CSVVSTSGASYNEQFF
TRBJ2-3 | . | TRBD2 | TRBV5-1 | CASKTRDYTDTQYF
TRBJ1-1 | . | . | TRBV29-1 | CSVGGEAWVTEAFF
TRBJ1-3 | . | . | TRBV7-2 | CASSLYVDRDRNTIYF
TRBJ2-5 | . | . | TRBV5-1 | CASSRSGDTETQYF
TRBJ1-3 | . | TRBD1 | TRBV5-5 | CASSLALRTGSVYF
TRBJ1-2 | . | . | TRBV4-1 | CASSQVWGGRDGANYGYTF
TRBJ2-1 | . | . | TRBV5-5 | CASRPRDTEPRSSYNEQFF
TRBJ1-1 | few | . | TRBV18 | CASSLQARKPTLSDTEAFF
TRBJ1-1 | . | . | TRBV2 | CASSNRMLTEAFF
TRBJ2-7 | few | . | TRBV11-2 | CASSLNFAGAEPYEQYF
TRBJ1-1 | . | TRBD1 | TRBV9 | CASSASGTGATEAFF
TRBJ2-7 | many | TRBD2 | TRBV5-1 | CASSLASSGTSSYEQYF
TRBJ1-6 | . | TRBD1 | TRBV2 | CASEQGSNSPLHF
TRBJ2-5 | many | . | TRBV20-1 | CSASPRQWRETQYF
TRBJ1-2 | . | . | TRBV6-2/TRBV6-3 | CASSDPRGGDYGYTF
TRBJ2-3 | . | . | TRBV5-1 | CASSPVLAFSTDTQYF
TRBJ2-1 | . | . | TRBV10-1 | CATGPQGGVSNEQFF
TRBJ2-5 | . | . | TRBV20-1 | CSAPRAETQYF
TRBJ1-5 | . | . | TRBV21-1 | CASRGGGSQPQHF
TRBJ2-3 | . | TRBD2 | TRBV7-2 | CASSQRLAGPDTQYF
TRBJ1-6 | . | TRBD1 | TRBV28 | CASSLRGIGTGNSPLHF
TRBJ2-3 | once | . | TRBV5-8 | CASSLDITDTQYF
TRBJ2-5 | . | . | TRBV24-1 | CATSAKGQRETQYF
TRBJ1-1 | . | . | TRBV15 | CATSPGGGITEAFF